A selection of T cell receptor beta chains follows, all from one sample in a study of blood T cell repertoires in COVID-19. Measured with immunoSEQ multiplex PCR; TCRdb has only the in-frame clones, and not every one. The table records around 100,000 clones, roughly 84% of them present only once. The sequencing input was peripheral blood. The receptor set was obtained from a man in his 60s with acute or convalescent COVID-19. Each CDR3 is given with its conserved first and last residue. A D gene is named only where the DNA matches it firmly. The listing skips clone size in some rows; elsewhere it reads once, few, many or a size class.

d_gene | abundance | j_gene | v_gene | CDR3nt | CDR3aa
TRBD1 | NA | TRBJ1-6 | TRBV6-1 | TGTGCCAGCAGTGAATTGGGGACAGAGACACCCCTCCACTTT | CASSELGTETPLHF
NA | NA | TRBJ2-7 | TRBV29-1 | TGCAGCGTTGAAGATCCGACAGCAGGTGGTTCCACGGGCTACGAGCAGTACTTC | CSVEDPTAGGSTGYEQYF
TRBD1 | NA | TRBJ2-7 | TRBV4-1 | TGCGCCAGCAGCCTCGGGACAGCCTACGAGCAGTACTTC | CASSLGTAYEQYF
TRBD2 | NA | TRBJ2-1 | TRBV5-1 | TGCGCCAGCAGCTCAGCACTAGCGGGGACCTACAATGAGCAGTTCTTC | CASSSALAGTYNEQFF
TRBD1 | once | TRBJ1-1 | TRBV6-5 | TGTGCCAGCAGTTACGGTATTGCAGGGGGCACTGAAGCTTTCTTT | CASSYGIAGGTEAFF
TRBD1 | NA | TRBJ2-7 | TRBV5-6 | TGTGCCAGCAGCCGGACAGGGGGTATGTACGAGCAGTACTTC | CASSRTGGMYEQYF
NA | few | TRBJ1-2 | TRBV10-1 | TGCGCCAGCAGCGACACGAACTATGGCTACACCTTC | CASSDTNYGYTF
NA | NA | TRBJ1-1 | TRBV27 | TGTGCCAGCAGTTTAGGCGGGGACACTGAAGCTTTCTTT | CASSLGGDTEAFF
TRBD1 | NA | TRBJ2-7 | TRBV5-8 | TGTGCCAGCAGCACCATGACAGGGGGCGTCTCCTACGAGCAGTACTTC | CASSTMTGGVSYEQYF
TRBD1 | NA | TRBJ2-2 | TRBV15 | TGTGCCACCAGCAGAGAGCGTTCGGGACAGGGGGCCGCCGGGGAGCTGTTTTTT | CATSRERSGQGAAGELFF
TRBD1 | once | TRBJ2-5 | TRBV19 | TGTGCCAGTAGTACAACAGGGGGCGCGGAGACCCAGTACTTC | CASSTTGGAETQYF
NA | NA | TRBJ2-3 | TRBV12-3/TRBV12-4 | TGTGCCAGCAGACCCGAGTACGATACGCAGTATTTT | CASRPEYDTQYF
TRBD1 | NA | TRBJ2-2 | TRBV27 | TGTGCCAGCAGTCCCCGACAGGGGGCTGACACCGGGGAGCTGTTTTTT | CASSPRQGADTGELFF
NA | NA | TRBJ1-1 | TRBV5-1 | TGCGCCAGCAGTACGGGAAGCACTGAAGCTTTCTTT | CASSTGSTEAFF
NA | NA | TRBJ2-2 | TRBV12-5 | TGTGCTAGTGGTTTGGGTCACAGGGCGAACACCGGGGAGCTGTTTTTT | CASGLGHRANTGELFF
NA | few | TRBJ1-5 | TRBV19 | TGTGCCAGTGAGGCCCGACCAAAGGGGGTATGGCAGCCCCAGCATTTT | CASEARPKGVWQPQHF
TRBD2 | NA | TRBJ2-5 | TRBV12-3/TRBV12-4 | TGTGCCAGCACAAGGGGACTAGCTTTCGACTTC | CASTRGLAFDF
NA | NA | TRBJ1-5 | TRBV3-1/TRBV3-2 | TGTGCCAGCAGCCAAGGTCGAGGTTATCAGCCCCAGCATTTT | CASSQGRGYQPQHF
NA | NA | TRBJ2-7 | TRBV10-3 | TGTGCCATCAGTGGACAGGATTACTACGAGCAGTACTTC | CAISGQDYYEQYF
TRBD1 | NA | TRBJ2-3 | TRBV4-1 | TGCGCCAGCAGCCAGGACAGGGTCTCAGATACGCAGTATTTT | CASSQDRVSDTQYF
TRBD1 | NA | TRBJ1-1 | TRBV6-6 | TGTGCCAGCAGTTCACCTAGACAGGGAAACACTGAAGCTTTCTTT | CASSSPRQGNTEAFF
TRBD1 | NA | TRBJ1-2 | TRBV15 | TGTGCCACCAGCAGCGGGACAGCGTATAACTATGGCTACACCTTC | CATSSGTAYNYGYTF
NA | NA | TRBJ1-3 | TRBV5-5 | TGTGCCAGCAGCTTATCCAGGGTAACCGGAAACACCATATATTTT | CASSLSRVTGNTIYF
NA | NA | TRBJ2-3 | TRBV11-2 | TGTGCCAGCAGCTTAGTCGGGCAGGGGACAGATACGCAGTATTTT | CASSLVGQGTDTQYF
TRBD2 | NA | TRBJ2-1 | TRBV5-5 | TGTGCCAGCAGCTGGACTAGCGGGTTCTACAATGAGCAGTTCTTC | CASSWTSGFYNEQFF
TRBD2 | NA | TRBJ2-1 | TRBV5-1 | TGCGCCAGCAGCTTGGCCGGGGGGGCCGGGAATGAGCAGTTCTTC | CASSLAGGAGNEQFF
TRBD1 | NA | TRBJ1-6 | TRBV5-1 | TGCGCCAGCAGCCTTGGACAGGGTAAATCACCCCTCCACTTT | CASSLGQGKSPLHF
TRBD1 | NA | TRBJ2-7 | TRBV19 | TGTGCCAGTAGTTACCGGGACAGATCCTACGAGCAGTACTTC | CASSYRDRSYEQYF
TRBD2 | NA | TRBJ2-1 | TRBV3-1/TRBV3-2 | TGTGCCAGCAGCCAAGACGCGGGGGACATGGGGCTAGCGGGGGCCCATTACAATGAGCAGTTCTTC | CASSQDAGDMGLAGAHYNEQFF
TRBD1 | NA | TRBJ2-5 | TRBV4-1 | TGCGCCAGCAGCCAAGGACAGGGGCGGGAGACCCAGTACTTC | CASSQGQGRETQYF
NA | NA | TRBJ1-2 | TRBV7-8 | TGTGCCAGCAGCTTTGCGGGAGACTATGGCTACACCTTC | CASSFAGDYGYTF
TRBD2 | NA | TRBJ2-7 | TRBV19 | TGTGCCAGTAGTAACCCAGCGGGACTCTCCTACGAGCAGTACTTC | CASSNPAGLSYEQYF
TRBD1 | NA | TRBJ1-4 | TRBV9 | TGTGCCAGCAGCGTGTACGGGACAGATAATGAAAAACTGTTTTTT | CASSVYGTDNEKLFF
NA | NA | TRBJ2-7 | TRBV30 | TGTGCCTGGAGTGACAGGCAATCCTACGAGCAGTACTTC | CAWSDRQSYEQYF
TRBD1 | NA | TRBJ1-2 | TRBV28 | TGTGCCAGCACCCTACAGGGGGCGCGGCATGGCTACACCTTC | CASTLQGARHGYTF
TRBD1 | few | TRBJ1-1 | TRBV6-6 | TGTGCCAGCAGTTGGGACAGGGGAAACACTGAAGCTTTCTTT | CASSWDRGNTEAFF
NA | once | TRBJ1-1 | TRBV5-1 | TGCGCCAGCAGCTTAGGGAGTGGCAACACTGAAGCTTTCTTT | CASSLGSGNTEAFF
TRBD1 | NA | TRBJ1-1 | TRBV19 | TGTGCCAGTTCCGACAGGGGGAAAGCTTTCTTT | CASSDRGKAFF
NA | once | TRBJ1-3 | TRBV7-8 | TGTGCCAGCAGCTTTCGGTTGGGCCCTGGAAACACCATATATTTT | CASSFRLGPGNTIYF
NA | NA | TRBJ1-4 | TRBV5-1 | TGCGCCAGCAGCTTGGAGGTTTGGGGCTATGAAAATGAAAAACTGTTTTTT | CASSLEVWGYENEKLFF
NA | NA | TRBJ1-4 | TRBV29-1 | TGCAGCGTTGAAGGGCGAGGCAATGAAAAACTGTTTTTT | CSVEGRGNEKLFF
NA | NA | TRBJ1-2 | TRBV3-1/TRBV3-2 | TGTGCCAGCAGCCAGTCAGAAAAGTCCTATGGCTACACCTTC | CASSQSEKSYGYTF
NA | NA | TRBJ2-7 | TRBV7-9 | TGTGCCCGCCACAGCCCCATCTCCTACGAGCAGTACTTC | CARHSPISYEQYF
TRBD1 | once | TRBJ1-1 | TRBV2 | TGTGCCAGCAGTGAAGCGGAGGGGACAGGGAAGAACACTGAAGCTTTCTTT | CASSEAEGTGKNTEAFF
NA | NA | TRBJ1-6 | TRBV11-2 | TGTGCCAGCAGCTTAAGGACAGATTATAATTCACCCCTCCACTTT | CASSLRTDYNSPLHF
NA | NA | TRBJ1-5 | TRBV30 | TGTGCCTGGAGTTTCGACAAAAATCAGCCCCAGCATTTT | CAWSFDKNQPQHF
NA | NA | TRBJ2-3 | TRBV24-1 | TGTGCCACCAGTGATTTCGACTCCGGAATAGATACGCAGTATTTT | CATSDFDSGIDTQYF
TRBD1 | NA | TRBJ2-1 | TRBV5-1 | TGCGCCAGCAGCCACGACAGGGCCCCCTACAATGAGCAGTTCTTC | CASSHDRAPYNEQFF
NA | NA | TRBJ1-3 | TRBV5-5 | TGTGCCAGCAGCTTGGAACCAACAGGGAGAACTGGAAACACCATATATTTT | CASSLEPTGRTGNTIYF
TRBD2 | once | TRBJ2-7 | TRBV28 | TGTGCCAGCAGTTTACCGGGACTAGCGGGTCGAGAGCAGTACTTC | CASSLPGLAGREQYF
TRBD1 | NA | TRBJ1-1 | TRBV30 | TGTGCCTGGAGGGGACAGGGGGACACTGAAGCTTTCTTT | CAWRGQGDTEAFF
NA | NA | TRBJ2-2 | TRBV2 | TGTGCCAGCAGAAGGGGGTCATCAGGCGGTACCGGGGAGCTGTTTTTT | CASRRGSSGGTGELFF
NA | NA | TRBJ2-7 | TRBV4-1 | TGCGCCAGCAGCCACCCCGGGACATATCCGTACGAGCAGTACTTC | CASSHPGTYPYEQYF